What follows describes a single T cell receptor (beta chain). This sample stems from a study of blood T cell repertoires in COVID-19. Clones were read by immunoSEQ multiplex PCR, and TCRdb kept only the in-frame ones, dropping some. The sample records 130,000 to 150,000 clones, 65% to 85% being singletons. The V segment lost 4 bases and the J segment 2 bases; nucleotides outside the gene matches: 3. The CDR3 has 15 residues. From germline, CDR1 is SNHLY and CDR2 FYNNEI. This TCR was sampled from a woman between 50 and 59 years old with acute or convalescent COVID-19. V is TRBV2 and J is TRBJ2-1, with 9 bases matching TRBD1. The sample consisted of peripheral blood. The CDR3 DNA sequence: TGTGCCAGCAGTGGGACAGGGGTTCCCTACAATGAGCAGTTCTTC. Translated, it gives CASSGTGVPYNEQFF. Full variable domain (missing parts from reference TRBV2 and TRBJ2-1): EPEVTQTPSHQVTQMGQEVILRCVPISNHLYFYWYRQILGQKVEFLVSFYNNEISEKSEIFDDQFSVERPDGSNFTLKIRSTKLEDSAMYFCASSGTGVPYNEQFFGPGTRLTVL.